This T cell receptor (beta chain) originates from a study of vaccination and CD4 T cells after COVID-19. Concerning this clonotype itself: Its antigen remains unidentified.

The treatment denotes: approximately 9-day PBMC culture with coronavirus spike peptide pools or control peptides (ViraFEST assay). Antigen-specific T cells were expanded with peptide pools by ViraFEST, and TCRs were then sequenced. Each well held approximately 2 million PBMCs in IL-2 (about 10 IU/ml) medium with around 9.4 ug/ml peptide pools. Cultured CD4+ T cell DNA was sequenced using the Oncomine TCR Beta short-read assay. A single record per CDR3 protein comes from TCRdb applying MiXCR to the PCR reads. Seen here are about 19,000 distinct CDR3 sequences, approximately 22% observed once, and the top ten hold about 8%. The specimen was cultured CD4+ T cells from blood. This receptor was identified in a human donor with COVID-19.

CDR3 residues: CASRASAVVNTEAFF. The CDR3 DNA reads TGCGCCAGCAGGGCATCGGCCGTTGTGAACACTGAAGCTTTCTTT. The rearrangement uses TRBV5-1 and TRBJ1-1, with unresolved D. The length of the CDR3 is 15 residues. Germline V CDR1 and CDR2: SGHRS, YFSETQ. Deletions cut 5 bases from V and 0 bases from J, with 14 bases between.